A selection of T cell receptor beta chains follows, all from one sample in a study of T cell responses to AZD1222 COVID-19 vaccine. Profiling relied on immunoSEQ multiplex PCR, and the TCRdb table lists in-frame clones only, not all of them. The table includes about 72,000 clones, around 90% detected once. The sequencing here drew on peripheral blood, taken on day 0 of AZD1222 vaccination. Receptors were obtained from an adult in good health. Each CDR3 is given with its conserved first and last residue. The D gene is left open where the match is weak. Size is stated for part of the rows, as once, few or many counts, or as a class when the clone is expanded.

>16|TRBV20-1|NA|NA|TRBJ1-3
TGCAGTGCTAGTGAGGGGAGAGGAATCTCTGGAAACACCATATATTTT
CSASEGRGISGNTIYF
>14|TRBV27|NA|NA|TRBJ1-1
TGTGCCAGCAGTTTGGATAGGAGAGGGGCTGAAGCTTTCTTT
CASSLDRRGAEAFF
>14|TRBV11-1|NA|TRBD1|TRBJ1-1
TGTGCCAGCAGCTTAATTGGGACAGGGGCCGAAGCTTTCTTT
CASSLIGTGAEAFF
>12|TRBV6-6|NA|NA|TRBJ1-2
TGTGCCAGCAGCCCCGTCGGAGTTTCCTACACCTTC
CASSPVGVSYTF
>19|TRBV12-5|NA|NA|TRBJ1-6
TGTGCTAGTGGTTTGGTACAAGACTTCCTACTCTCCTATAATTCACCCCTCCACTTT
CASGLVQDFLLSYNSPLHF
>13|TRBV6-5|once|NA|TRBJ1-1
TGTGCCAGCAGCTTAGGGGGGAGCACTGAAGCTTTCTTT
CASSLGGSTEAFF
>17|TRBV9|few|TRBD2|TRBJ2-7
TGTGCCAGCAGCGTAGGGGGGACTAGCGGGGTCCTCTACGAGCAGTACTTC
CASSVGGTSGVLYEQYF
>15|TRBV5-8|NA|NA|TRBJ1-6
TGTGCCAGCAGCTTGGGACAGCGACTTAATTCACCCCTCCACTTT
CASSLGQRLNSPLHF
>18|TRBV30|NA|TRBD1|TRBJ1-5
TGTGCCTGGACCCCCGGACGGACAGGGCTTTATAGCAATCAGCCCCAGCATTTT
CAWTPGRTGLYSNQPQHF
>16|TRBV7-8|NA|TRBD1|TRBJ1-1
TGTGCCAGCAGCTTAGGGCCAAGGACAGGGAACACTGAAGCTTTCTTT
CASSLGPRTGNTEAFF
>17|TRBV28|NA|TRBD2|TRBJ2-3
TGTGCCAGCAGTCGGCCCTGGACTAGCGGGGGGGCAGATACGCAGTATTTT
CASSRPWTSGGADTQYF
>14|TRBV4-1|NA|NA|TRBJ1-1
TGCGCCAGCAGCCTATTCGGGGGGAACACTGAAGCTTTCTTT
CASSLFGGNTEAFF
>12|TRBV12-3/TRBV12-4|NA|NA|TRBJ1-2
TGTGCCAGCAGGTACGGGGCTTATGGCTACACCTTC
CASRYGAYGYTF
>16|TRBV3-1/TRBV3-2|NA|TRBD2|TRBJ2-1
TGTGCCAGCAGCCAAGATCGCGGGGGGACCTCCGGGGAGCAGTTCTTC
CASSQDRGGTSGEQFF
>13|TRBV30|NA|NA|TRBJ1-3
TGTGCCTGGGTCAAGACCTCTGGAAACACCATATATTTT
CAWVKTSGNTIYF
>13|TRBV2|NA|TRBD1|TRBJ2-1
TGTGCCAGCAGTGAAGAGACAGGGGATGAGCAGTTCTTC
CASSEETGDEQFF
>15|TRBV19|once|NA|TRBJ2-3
TGTGCCAGTAGCCACGGGGGACGGCACACAGATACGCAGTATTTT
CASSHGGRHTDTQYF
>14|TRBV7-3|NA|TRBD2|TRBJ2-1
TGTGCCAGCAGCTTTAGCGGGGGGGCCCGTGAGCAGTTCTTC
CASSFSGGAREQFF
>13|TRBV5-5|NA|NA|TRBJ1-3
TGTGCCAGCAGTCCAATTATCGGAAACACCATATATTTT
CASSPIIGNTIYF
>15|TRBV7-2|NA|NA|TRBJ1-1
TGTGCCAGCAGCTTGACTTCGGGGGGAGGGACTGAAGCTTTCTTT
CASSLTSGGGTEAFF
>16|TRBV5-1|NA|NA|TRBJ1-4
TGCGCCAGCAGCTGGACAGATACCTCAACTAATGAAAAACTGTTTTTT
CASSWTDTSTNEKLFF
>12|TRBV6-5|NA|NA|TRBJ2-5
TGTGCCAGCGAGGGCATCGGGGAGACCCAGTACTTC
CASEGIGETQYF
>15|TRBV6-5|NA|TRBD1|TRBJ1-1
TGTGCCAGCAGAGACCAGGGGGCGTATAAGTTTGAAGCTTTCTTT
CASRDQGAYKFEAFF
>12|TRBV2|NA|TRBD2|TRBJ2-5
TGTGCCAGCAGTTCCCTAGCGGGGGGGCAGTACTTC
CASSSLAGGQYF
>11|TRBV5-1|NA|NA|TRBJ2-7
TGCGCCAGCAGCTTGGCTCACGAGCAGTACTTC
CASSLAHEQYF
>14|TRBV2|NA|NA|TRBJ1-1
TGTGCCAGCAGTGAAGTGTGGAATCCGACTGAAGCTTTCTTT
CASSEVWNPTEAFF
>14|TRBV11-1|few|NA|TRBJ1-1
TGTGCCAGCAGCTTAGGCAGACAGAACACTGAAGCTTTCTTT
CASSLGRQNTEAFF
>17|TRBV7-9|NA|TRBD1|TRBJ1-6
TGTGCCAGCAGCTTAGATTTCGGACAGGTCTATAATTCACCCCTCCACTTT
CASSLDFGQVYNSPLHF
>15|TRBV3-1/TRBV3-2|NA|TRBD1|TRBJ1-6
TGTGCCAGCAGCCAGGGCCAGACAGGGGGGTCACCCCTCCACTTT
CASSQGQTGGSPLHF
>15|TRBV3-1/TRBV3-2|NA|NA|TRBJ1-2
TGTGCCAGCAGCCAAGATGGAGATCCAAACTATGGCTACACCTTC
CASSQDGDPNYGYTF
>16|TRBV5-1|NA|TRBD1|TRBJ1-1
TGCGCCAGCAGCTTGGCCGGGACAGGGGTGAACACTGAAGCTTTCTTT
CASSLAGTGVNTEAFF
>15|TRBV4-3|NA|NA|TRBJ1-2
TGCGCCAGCAGCCAAGATGGTAGGGGCAACTATGGCTACACCTTC
CASSQDGRGNYGYTF
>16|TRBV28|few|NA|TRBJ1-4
TGTGCCAGCAGTTTAGAACAGGTCGGGGCTAATGAAAAACTGTTTTTT
CASSLEQVGANEKLFF
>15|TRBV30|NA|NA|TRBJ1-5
TGTGCCTGGAGTTTACGGGGGAGCTTCAATCAGCCCCAGCATTTT
CAWSLRGSFNQPQHF
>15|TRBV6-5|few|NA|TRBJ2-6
TGTGCCAGCATAATCGGCAGTGACGGGGCCAACGTCCTGACTTTC
CASIIGSDGANVLTF
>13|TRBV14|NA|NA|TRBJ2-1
TGTGCCAGCAGCCCGCTACCTCCAGGGGAGCAGTTCTTC
CASSPLPPGEQFF
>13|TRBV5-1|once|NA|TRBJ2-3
TGCGCCAGCCAGGGGCGAGGCACAGATACGCAGTATTTT
CASQGRGTDTQYF
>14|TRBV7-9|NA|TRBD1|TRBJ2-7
TGTGCCAGCAGCGGACAGGGTCCCCGGGGCGAGCAGTACTTC
CASSGQGPRGEQYF
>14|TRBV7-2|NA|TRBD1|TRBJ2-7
TGTGCCAGCAGCTTAGGGACAGGGGCCTACGAGCAGTACTTC
CASSLGTGAYEQYF
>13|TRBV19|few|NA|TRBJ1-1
TGTGCCAGTAGAAATGGCAGGGGTACTGAAGCTTTCTTT
CASRNGRGTEAFF
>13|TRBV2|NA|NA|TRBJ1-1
TGTGCCAGCATCACCGGGACGAACACTGAAGCTTTCTTT
CASITGTNTEAFF
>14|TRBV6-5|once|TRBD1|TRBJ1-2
TGTGCCAGCAGACTCGGGACAGGGGGCTATGGCTACACCTTC
CASRLGTGGYGYTF
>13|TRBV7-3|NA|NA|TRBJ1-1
TGTGCCAGCAGCCGCCTCTTTAACACTGAAGCTTTCTTT
CASSRLFNTEAFF
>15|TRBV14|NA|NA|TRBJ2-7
TGTGCCAGCAGCCAAGATATTATAACGAGTGTCGAGCAGTACTTC
CASSQDIITSVEQYF
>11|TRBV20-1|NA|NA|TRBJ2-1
TGCAGCACTGGAAGGGGAAATGAGCAGTTCTTC
CSTGRGNEQFF
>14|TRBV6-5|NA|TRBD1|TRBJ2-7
TGTGCCAGTAACCGGGACAGGGGGCTTGGGGAGCAGTACTTC
CASNRDRGLGEQYF
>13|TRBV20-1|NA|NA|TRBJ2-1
TGCAGTGCTAGTAGTTCGGGGAGGAATGAGCAGTTCTTC
CSASSSGRNEQFF
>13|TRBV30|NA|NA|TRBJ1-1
TGTGCCTGGAGTGTAAGGCTGAACACTGAAGCTTTCTTT
CAWSVRLNTEAFF
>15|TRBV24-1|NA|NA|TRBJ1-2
TGTGCCACCAGAAACAGGAGCAGTGCCATGTATGGCTACACCTTC
CATRNRSSAMYGYTF
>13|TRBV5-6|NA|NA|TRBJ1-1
TGTGCCAGCAGCTTGCGCCTGGGGGCTGAAGCTTTCTTT
CASSLRLGAEAFF
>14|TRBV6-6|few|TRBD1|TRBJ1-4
TGTGCCAGCAGAGGACAGGATCTCGCCGAAAAACTGTTTTTT
CASRGQDLAEKLFF
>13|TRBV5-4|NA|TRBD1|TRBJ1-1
TGTGCCAGCAGCCGTACAGGGGGAACTGAAGCTTTCTTT
CASSRTGGTEAFF
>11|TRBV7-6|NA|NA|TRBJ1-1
TGCGCCAGCAGCTTAGGGTTGGAAGCTTTCTTT
CASSLGLEAFF
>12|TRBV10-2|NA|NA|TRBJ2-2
TGCGCCCTAAGAACGCGTATCGGGGAGCTGTTTTTT
CALRTRIGELFF
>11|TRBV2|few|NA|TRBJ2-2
TGTGCCAGCAGTCCTAGGGGGGAGCTGTTTTTT
CASSPRGELFF